The sequence of this T cell receptor (delta chain) was determined in a study of gamma-delta chains in newborns, infants, children. About the research overall: Microbial exposure reportedly drives polyclonal innate γδ T cell expansion after birth.

TCRdb re-called clones from the reads via CATT. The sample contains about 5,400 delta-chain clones, 18% of which appear only once. The CDR3 runs to 16 residues. Germline CDR1 GEAIGNYY, CDR2 EKD. The sequence was collected from a child who was a newborn, infant or young child, either healthy, febrile or measles-vaccinated (not recorded which). The sample taken for sequencing was blood. There is no J gene call, but TRDV2 is given as the V gene; no DNA check was done on the table's D call, TRDD3. The CDR3, as DNA: TGTGCCTGGGACACGACGGGGGGGACACAAACCGATAAAATCATCTTT. Its translation is CAWDTTGGTQTDKIIF.